This T cell receptor beta chain was captured in a study of blood T cell repertoires in COVID-19. Here immunoSEQ multiplex PCR was the method, and the copy in TCRdb shows in-frame clones only, minus some. This sample carries some 120,000 clones, 70% to 90% of them seen once, and the ten largest clones take approximately 2.1%. There are a few counts of this clone. The CDR3 is 17 amino acids. In germline, CDR1 is SGHNT, CDR2 YYREEE (reference sequence). V was cut by 5 bases and J by 5 bases, with 25 bases left in between. The rearrangement links TRBV5-4 to TRBJ2-5; the D gene is possibly TRBD2 (6 bases). This TCR derives from a man aged 25-45 years with acute or convalescent COVID-19. Material for sequencing was peripheral blood. The CDR3 coding sequence is TGTGCCAGCAGGCGGAGTGTGGTACCGGGAGTAGAGGAGACCCAGTACTTC. Its translation: CASRRSVVPGVEETQYF.